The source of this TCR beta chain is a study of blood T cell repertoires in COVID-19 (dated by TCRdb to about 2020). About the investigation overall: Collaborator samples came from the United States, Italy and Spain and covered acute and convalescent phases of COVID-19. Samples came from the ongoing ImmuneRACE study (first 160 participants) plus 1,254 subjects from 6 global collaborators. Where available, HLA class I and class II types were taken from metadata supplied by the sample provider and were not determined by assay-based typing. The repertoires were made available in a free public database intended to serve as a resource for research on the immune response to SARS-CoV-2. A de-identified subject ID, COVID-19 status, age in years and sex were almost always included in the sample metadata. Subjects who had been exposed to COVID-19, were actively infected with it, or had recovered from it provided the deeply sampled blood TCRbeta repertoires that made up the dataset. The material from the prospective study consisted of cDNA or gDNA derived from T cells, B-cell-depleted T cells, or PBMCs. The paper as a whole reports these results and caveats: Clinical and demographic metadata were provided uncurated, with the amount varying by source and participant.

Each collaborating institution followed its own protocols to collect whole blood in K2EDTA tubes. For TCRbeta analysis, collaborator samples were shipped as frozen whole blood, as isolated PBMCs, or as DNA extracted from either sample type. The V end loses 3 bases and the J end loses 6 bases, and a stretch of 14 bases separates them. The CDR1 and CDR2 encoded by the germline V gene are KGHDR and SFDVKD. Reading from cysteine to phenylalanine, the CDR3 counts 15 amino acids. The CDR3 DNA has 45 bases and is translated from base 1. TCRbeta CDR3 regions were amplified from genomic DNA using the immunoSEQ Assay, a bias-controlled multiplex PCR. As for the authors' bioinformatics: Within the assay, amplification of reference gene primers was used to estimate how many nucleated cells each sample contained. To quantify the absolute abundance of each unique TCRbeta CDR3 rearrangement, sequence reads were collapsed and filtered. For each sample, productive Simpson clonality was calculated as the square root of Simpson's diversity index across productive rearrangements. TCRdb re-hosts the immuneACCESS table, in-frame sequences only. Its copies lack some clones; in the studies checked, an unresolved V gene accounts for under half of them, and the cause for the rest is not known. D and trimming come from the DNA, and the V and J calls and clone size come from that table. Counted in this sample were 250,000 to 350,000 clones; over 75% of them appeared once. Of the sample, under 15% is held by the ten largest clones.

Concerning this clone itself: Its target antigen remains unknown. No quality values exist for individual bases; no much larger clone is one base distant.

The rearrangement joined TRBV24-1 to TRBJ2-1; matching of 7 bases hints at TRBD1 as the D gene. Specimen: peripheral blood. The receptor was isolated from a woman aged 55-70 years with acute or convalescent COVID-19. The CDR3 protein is CATSDRQGLFNEQFF. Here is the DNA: TGTGCCACCAGTGATCGACAGGGACTCTTCAATGAGCAGTTCTTC.